This T cell receptor beta chain was captured in a study of T cell responses to AZD1222 COVID-19 vaccine. Study-level results: Nearly half of the spike-specific TCRs reportedly recognize variant regions that carry no mutations. Vaccine-associated CD4 TCRs ranged over spike, dominating at 160-218 and 743-854. Recipients of AZD1222 seropositive at baseline numbered only five or six.

Looked up from germline, CDR1 is MNHEY and CDR2 is SVGAGI. V was pared by 0 bases and J by 2 bases, with 13 bases between. This CDR3 has 16 amino acids. Points on this clone: Its specificity is unknown.

Investigators merged groups given second doses at roughly 4 or roughly 12 weeks. TCRdb keeps only in-frame clones here, not all; method: immunoSEQ multiplex PCR. The sample records about 150,000 clones, approximately 91% being singletons. The specimen comprised peripheral blood, sampled 28 days after the second AZD1222 dose. The sequence came from an adult who received the AZD1222 COVID-19 vaccine. The J gene is TRBJ1-2, the V gene TRBV6-5, with D possibly matching TRBD1 (5 bases). The chain's CDR3 is CASSYSRQWGNYGYTF. DNA for the CDR3: TGTGCCAGCAGTTACTCGAGGCAGTGGGGGAACTATGGCTACACCTTC.